The 10 T cell receptor beta chains in this list originate from one sample, sequenced in a study of blood T cell repertoires in COVID-19. Profiling relied on immunoSEQ multiplex PCR, and the TCRdb table lists in-frame clones only, not all of them. The sample records 300,000 to 400,000 clones, 88% being singletons. Sequences were obtained from peripheral blood. These receptors originate from a woman younger than 45 with COVID-19, enrolled during active disease.

As DNA, the CDR3 is TGTGCCAGCAGCTTAGCGATCACGGGGATCCACGAGCAGTACTTC. Amino acid sequence: CASSLAITGIHEQYF. The gene calls are TRBV7-2 and TRBJ2-7; D may be TRBD2 (5 bases). Germline V CDR1 and CDR2: SGHTA, FQGNSA. CDR3 length: 15 residues. V lost 0 bases, J lost 5 bases, and 14 bases lay in between.

As concerns this clone: One end of the junction is discordant with germline, which a read error may explain. V gene TRBV7-7 combines with J gene TRBJ2-2; D is unclear. The length of the CDR3 is 14 residues. Germline V gene lookup returns CDR1 SSHAT and CDR2 FNYEAQ (reference sequence). The CDR3 spells CASSLGADTGELFF. The CDR3 DNA is TGTGCTAGCAGCTTAGGCGCGGACACCGGGGAGCTGTTTTTT.

The rearrangement links TRBV4-1 to TRBJ1-6; possibly TRBD1 for D (5 bases). The CDR3 has 16 residues. Trimming shortened V by 0 bases and J by 10 bases, and 16 bases separated the two germline ends. Germline V gene lookup returns CDR1 MGHRA and CDR2 YSYEKL. CDR3 region: CASSQDWGDSGSPLHF. CDR3 coding DNA: TGCGCCAGCAGCCAAGATTGGGGGGACTCTGGGTCACCCCTCCACTTT.

V usage is TRBV15 and J usage is TRBJ2-4, with TRBD2 identical over 10 bases. Germline CDR1 and CDR2: LNHNV and YYDKDF (reference sequence). The V and J ends lost 5 bases and 0 bases, in that order; junction bases with no gene match: 7. The CDR3 extends over 17 amino acids. CDR3 protein: CATSGKLAGPAKNIQYF. DNA for the CDR3: TGTGCCACCAGCGGAAAACTAGCGGGGCCAGCCAAAAACATTCAGTACTTC.

The chain carries TRBV5-1 and TRBJ1-2; D gene uncertain. The CDR3 has 14 residues. Per germline, CDR1 SGHRS and CDR2 YFSETQ. The V end was cut by 0 bases, the J end by 4 bases, with 10 bases between. This CDR3 is CASSLDSMSYGYTF. CDR3 nucleotide sequence: TGCGCCAGCAGCTTGGATAGCATGAGCTATGGCTACACCTTC.

The chain links TRBV25-1 to TRBJ1-6, with D uncertain. V lost 5 bases and J lost 8, with 10 bases in between. The CDR3 length is 13 residues. Germline CDR1 reads MGHDK; CDR2 reads SYGVNS. The CDR3 coding sequence is TGTGCCAGCAGTCAAATGAGAGATTCACCCCTCCACTTT. Amino acid sequence: CASSQMRDSPLHF.

V gene TRBV28 combines with J gene TRBJ1-2, with TRBD1 matching over 10 bases. The CDR3 covers 13 residues. The germline CDR1 and CDR2 sequences are MDHEN and SYDVKM. With V trimmed by 6 bases and J by 6 bases, 4 bases remained unmatched. CDR3 DNA: TGTGCCAGCAGCCCGACAGGGGGCAATGGCTACACCTTC. Protein: CASSPTGGNGYTF.

The chain recombines TRBV4-2 with TRBJ1-2; D remains unclear. CDR3 length equals 16 residues. Germline CDR1 LGHNA, CDR2 YNFKEQ. V was clipped by 0 bases and J by 5 bases, with 16 bases between them. The CDR3 sequence is CASSQDLTRGNYGYTF. The CDR3 nucleotides are TGTGCCAGCAGCCAAGATCTAACTCGAGGGAATTATGGCTACACCTTC.

The chain links TRBV6-5 to TRBJ2-1; tentatively, D is TRBD1 (5 bases). The germline CDR1 and CDR2 sequences are MNHEY and SVGAGI. CDR3 size: 15 residues. V was trimmed by 6 bases and J by 2 bases, leaving 14 bases between them. The CDR3 DNA reads TGTGCCAGCAGGATCAGCCAGGGCACCTACAATGAGCAGTTCTTC. Protein: CASRISQGTYNEQFF.

V is TRBV28 and J is TRBJ1-2, with a possible D match to TRBD1 (6 bases). Germline values: CDR1 MDHEN, CDR2 SYDVKM. V lost 6 bases and J lost 6, with 14 bases in between. CDR3 size: 13 residues. The CDR3 bases are TGTGCCAGCAGCCTAACAGGGAAGGATGGCTACACCTTC. Amino acid sequence: CASSLTGKDGYTF.